This T cell receptor beta chain was sequenced during a study of OX40 agonist ivuxolimab in advanced cancers. Study-wide background: Patients took ivuxolimab, an agonistic anti-OX40 (CD134) antibody. Melanoma, hepatocellular carcinoma, head and neck or renal cell cancer occurred in dose-escalation patients.

Regarding the study as a whole: By week 6 at 0.1 to 3.0 mg/kg, blood CD4+ and CD8+ T cells had expanded clonally.

Clones were read by immunoSEQ multiplex PCR, and TCRdb kept only the in-frame ones, dropping some. This sample has about 79,000 clones, with 88% found just once. Germline V gives CDR1 SGHDT, CDR2 YYEEEE. The CDR3 sequence is 18 residues long. V lost 4 bases to trimming and J lost 2 bases; unmatched junction nucleotides: 12. The study sampled blood at baseline, cycle 4 day 1, and cycle 7 day 1. A note on this clone: Its antigen remains unknown.

This TCR derives from an adult with an advanced solid tumor such as melanoma, head and neck, liver or kidney cancer. This specimen was CD4+ or CD8+ T cells sorted from blood, taken in a trial of the OX40 agonist ivuxolimab. The chain combines TRBV5-6 with TRBJ2-3; 11 bases fit TRBD2. CDR3 region: CASSARSGRALDTDTQYF. The CDR3 DNA reads TGTGCCAGCAGCGCACGTAGCGGGAGGGCCCTGGACACAGATACGCAGTATTTT.